This is a list of T cell receptor beta chains from one sample in a study of T-cell memory formation after mild COVID-19. TCRdb independently ran MiXCR on the 5' RACE reads; one entry per CDR3 protein. The sample contains just over 400,000 distinct CDR3 sequences, 20% to 25% of which appear only once. Sequences were obtained from PBMCs or a T cell subset sorted from them (not recorded which). Every receptor here comes from an adult woman who had mild COVID-19 (a few samples of this study predate the infection). Cell type and time point are not known. Each CDR3 is given with its conserved first and last residue. A D gene is named only where the DNA matches it firmly. Size tells how often a clone was seen (once, few, many) or the class of an expanded clone, and some rows leave it out.

j_gene	abundance	v_gene	d_gene	CDR3aa	CDR3nt
TRBJ2-1	-	TRBV6-1	TRBD1	CASRGQAYNEQFF	TGTGCCAGCAGAGGACAGGCCTACAATGAGCAGTTCTTC
TRBJ1-2	few	TRBV6-1	-	CASSDLPGPNYGYTF	TGTGCCAGCAGTGACCTCCCCGGGCCTAACTATGGCTACACCTTC
TRBJ1-2	once	TRBV29-1	-	CSVPGLPYGYTF	TGCAGCGTTCCGGGTCTCCCCTATGGCTACACCTTC
TRBJ1-4	many	TRBV18	TRBD1	CASSPGQGSEKLFF	TGTGCCAGCTCACCGGGACAGGGGAGTGAAAAACTGTTTTTT
TRBJ2-4	-	TRBV7-9	TRBD1	CASSLATGDLGKNIQYF	TGTGCCAGCAGCTTAGCCACAGGGGATTTAGGCAAAAACATTCAGTACTTC
TRBJ1-6	few	TRBV5-6	TRBD1	CASSFDRGNSPLHF	TGTGCCAGCAGCTTCGACAGGGGAAATTCACCCCTCCACTTT
TRBJ2-1	few	TRBV6-1	TRBD2	CASLGIAGVYNEQFF	TGTGCCAGCCTGGGAATAGCGGGCGTCTACAATGAGCAGTTCTTC
TRBJ1-2	-	TRBV6-5	-	CASSFGPYGYGYTF	TGTGCCAGCAGTTTCGGGCCCTATGGCTATGGCTACACCTTC
TRBJ2-6	-	TRBV7-2	-	CASSLVGLSGANVLTF	TGTGCCAGCAGCTTAGTTGGCCTCTCTGGGGCCAACGTCCTGACTTTC
TRBJ2-7	-	TRBV7-2	-	CASSPQGYYEQYF	TGTGCCAGCAGCCCTCAGGGTTACTACGAGCAGTACTTC
TRBJ2-1	few	TRBV7-9	TRBD2	CASSPLAGTSYNEQFF	TGTGCCAGCAGCCCACTAGCGGGGACCTCCTACAATGAGCAGTTCTTC
TRBJ1-1	-	TRBV5-6	TRBD1	CASSQTGGYTEAFF	TGTGCCAGCAGCCAGACAGGGGGCTACACTGAAGCTTTCTTT
TRBJ2-1	-	TRBV19	TRBD1	CASSTGVGTGFNEQFF	TGTGCCAGTAGTACTGGCGTCGGGACAGGGTTCAATGAGCAGTTCTTC
TRBJ1-5	once	TRBV5-1	-	CASSFGADQPQHF	TGCGCCAGCAGCTTCGGGGCGGATCAGCCCCAGCATTTT
TRBJ2-7	-	TRBV15	-	CATSSIQGRGPIEQYF	TGTGCCACCAGCTCGATCCAGGGGAGGGGCCCGATCGAGCAGTACTTC
TRBJ2-3	-	TRBV9	-	CASSVATGNTDTQYF	TGTGCCAGCAGCGTAGCTACGGGGAACACAGATACGCAGTATTTT
TRBJ2-5	few	TRBV2	TRBD1	CASSEPGTGGETQYF	TGTGCCAGCAGTGAACCAGGGACAGGTGGTGAGACCCAGTACTTC
TRBJ2-5	-	TRBV7-9	TRBD2	CASSLGLAGGPRETQYF	TGTGCCAGCAGCTTGGGACTAGCGGGAGGGCCCCGAGAGACCCAGTACTTC
TRBJ1-1	-	TRBV20-1	-	CSARQPPNTEAFF	TGCAGTGCTAGACAGCCGCCGAACACTGAAGCTTTCTTT
TRBJ2-3	many	TRBV5-1	-	CASSLQGRGGTDTQYF	TGCGCCAGCAGCTTGCAGGGGCGTGGAGGCACAGATACGCAGTATTTT
TRBJ2-7	few	TRBV6-2/TRBV6-3	-	CASSSDTTYEQYF	TGTGCCAGCAGTTCGGACACCACCTACGAGCAGTACTTC
TRBJ1-1	few	TRBV4-1	-	CASSQDGAGAGNTEAFF	TGCGCCAGCAGCCAAGATGGGGCAGGGGCGGGAAACACTGAAGCTTTCTTT
TRBJ2-5	-	TRBV15	-	CATSVSGQETQYF	TGTGCCACCAGCGTAAGCGGACAAGAGACCCAGTACTTC
TRBJ1-1	-	TRBV5-1	-	CASSTGHPNTEAFF	TGCGCCAGCAGCACTGGACACCCGAACACTGAAGCTTTCTTT
TRBJ2-5	few	TRBV5-1	-	CASSPVLTRQETQYF	TGCGCCAGCAGCCCCGTCCTTACCCGCCAAGAGACCCAGTACTTC
TRBJ1-1	-	TRBV20-1	TRBD1	CSARDRQGPSSGAFF	TGCAGTGCTAGAGATCGACAGGGCCCCTCCTCGGGGGCTTTCTTT
TRBJ1-6	-	TRBV20-1	-	CSARDGWRNSPLHF	TGCAGTGCTAGAGATGGTTGGCGGAATTCACCCCTCCACTTT